These 5 T cell receptor beta chains came from one sample sequenced in a study of tumour-infiltrating T cells in Burkitt lymphoma. Generated by immunoSEQ multiplex PCR, the TCRdb table keeps only in-frame clones and is missing some. The table includes around 1,200 clones, approximately 16% detected once. Material: tumor tissue. The origin of the receptors is a human donor with Burkitt lymphoma.

The chain joins TRBV9 to TRBJ2-2, with 7 bases matching TRBD2. The CDR3 is made up of 12 amino acids. Germline CDR1 reads SGDLS; CDR2 reads YYNGEE. V shed 2 bases, J shed 9 bases, and the junction held 1 base outside the gene matches. This CDR3 reads CASSVGGRELFF. CDR3 DNA: TGTGCCAGCAGCGTCGGGGGGAGGGAGCTGTTTTTT.

The genes are TRBV29-1 and TRBJ2-5; unclear D gene. CDR1 and CDR2 (germline): SQVTM, ANQGSEA. The V end was cut by 6 bases, the J end by 2 bases, with 7 bases between. The CDR3 consists of 11 residues. The CDR3: CSVRSQETQYF. Written as DNA, the CDR3 is TGCAGCGTACGGAGTCAAGAGACCCAGTACTTC.

The genes are TRBV4-3 and TRBJ2-7, with 9 bases that match TRBD2. The CDR3 is 15 residues long. Germline V gives CDR1 LGHNA, CDR2 YSLEER. Germline trimming cut 0 bases from V and 3 bases from J; bases unmatched to any gene: 3. CDR3 amino acids: CASSQDRRGGYEQYF. In DNA form, the CDR3 reads TGCGCCAGCAGCCAAGATAGGCGGGGGGGCTACGAGCAGTACTTC.

The rearrangement uses TRBV5-6 and TRBJ2-7, with TRBD2 as a possible D gene (7 bases). Germline V gives CDR1 SGHDT, CDR2 YYEEEE. This CDR3 comprises 15 residues. The germline V and J ends were trimmed by 2 bases and 6 bases, with 18 bases remaining between them. The CDR3 reads CASSFLSGGPSEQYF. CDR3 in DNA: TGTGCCAGCAGCTTTTTATCGGGGGGCCCGAGCGAGCAGTACTTC.

The CDR3 loop is CASKGWGVQLSGNTIYF. The CDR3, as DNA: TGTGCCAGTAAGGGCTGGGGTGTTCAACTCTCTGGAAACACCATATATTTT. The V call is TRBV19, the J call TRBJ1-3; D unresolved. CDR1 is LNHDA, CDR2 SQIVND, per germline (reference sequence). This CDR3 region has 17 residues. Trimming stripped 7 bases from V and 0 bases from J, with 19 bases between.